This TCR beta chain was profiled in a study of control samples from healthy donors and cancer patients. CDR3 length equals 14 residues. CDR1 and CDR2 (germline): SQVTM, ANQGSEA. The V and J ends lost 4 bases and 4 bases, in that order; junction bases with no gene match: 5. Profiling relied on immunoSEQ multiplex PCR, and the TCRdb table lists in-frame clones only, not all of them. The sample lists under 200,000 clones; approximately 94% were seen once. The rearrangement uses TRBV29-1 and TRBJ2-3; 10 bases line up with TRBD2. Sequences were obtained from PBMCs. This clonotype originated in a man aged 55-75 years with colorectal cancer. CDR3 nucleotide sequence: TGCAGCGTTGTTGCTAGCGGGGGTCCAGATACGCAGTATTTT. This codes for CSVVASGGPDTQYF.